The rows below give T cell receptor beta chains drawn from one sample of a study of shared clonotypes between healthy human individuals. The data were produced by immunoSEQ multiplex PCR, yet TCRdb's version contains in-frame clones alone and is incomplete. The repertoire includes millions of clones, less than 95% of them detected once, and 0.85% to 1.2% sits in the top ten. Sample: naive CD8+ T cells sorted from blood. These receptors came from a man aged 18 to 29 in good health. Both conserved end residues are part of each CDR3. The order of the fields is D gene, clone size, J gene, V gene, CDR3 DNA, CDR3 protein. D genes are given only for firm matches. Size is omitted from some rows. Given values are once, few, many or a class for expanded clones.

. . TRBJ2-3 TRBV5-1 TGCGCCAGCAGCTTGGGACTTTTGGGCACAGATACGCAGTATTTT CASSLGLLGTDTQYF
. . TRBJ2-4 TRBV6-5 TGTGCCAGCATTCACGGGAACATTCAGTACTTC CASIHGNIQYF
. . TRBJ2-4 TRBV11-2 TGTGCCAGCAGCCGGGTCCTAGCCAAAAACATTCAGTACTTC CASSRVLAKNIQYF
. . TRBJ2-2 TRBV18 TGTGCCAGCTCTCATGACCTACAGATCACCGGGGAGCTGTTTTTT CASSHDLQITGELFF
TRBD1 few TRBJ1-3 TRBV11-2 TGTGCCAGCAGCGACCCCGGGACAGGGGGAAACACCATATATTTT CASSDPGTGGNTIYF
TRBD1 . TRBJ2-6 TRBV9 TGTGCCAGCAGCGTAGTGAGACAGGGAGCACCCTACTCTGGGGCCAACGTCCTGACTTTC CASSVVRQGAPYSGANVLTF
. . TRBJ2-3 TRBV6-6 TGTGCCAGCCCAGCATCAGCTGGGTTCCCAGATACGCAGTATTTT CASPASAGFPDTQYF
. . TRBJ2-7 TRBV2 TGTGCCAGCAGTCAGGGGTTGGGGTACGAGCAGTACTTC CASSQGLGYEQYF
TRBD2 . TRBJ2-7 TRBV19 TGTGCCAGTAGTATCGAAAGCGGGAGTGATTACGAGCAGTACTTC CASSIESGSDYEQYF
. . TRBJ2-7 TRBV5-6 TGTGCCAGCAGCTTGTTGGGGGCCCCCGACGAGCAGTACTTC CASSLLGAPDEQYF
TRBD2 . TRBJ2-1 TRBV29-1 TGCAGCGCCCGACTAGCGGGGGGTCCGGCCTACAATGAGCAGTTCTTC CSARLAGGPAYNEQFF
TRBD2 . TRBJ2-1 TRBV2 TGTGCCAGCAGTGTCACCGGGACTAGCGCCTACAATGAGCAGTTCTTC CASSVTGTSAYNEQFF
TRBD2 . TRBJ2-5 TRBV28 TGTGCCAGCAGTTTTGGGACTAGCGGGAGTGCAGAGACCCAGTACTTC CASSFGTSGSAETQYF